A single sample gave rise to the 9 T cell receptor beta chains below, sequenced in a study of blood T cell repertoires in COVID-19. This table comes from immunoSEQ multiplex PCR, and its TCRdb copy is limited to in-frame clones, with some not included. Of approximately 54,000 clones detected, approximately 82% appear once; the ten largest clones hold 7.6%. Sequencing input: peripheral blood. Receptors were obtained from a human donor in a cohort sampled during active COVID-19.

The chain combines TRBV10-3 with TRBJ1-1; a weak D match, TRBD1 (6 bases). This CDR3 has 15 residues. Germline assignment: CDR1 ENHRY and CDR2 SYGVKD. The ends were cut back, 10 bases at V and 2 bases at J, with 20 bases in the middle. CDR3 in amino acids: CANRPSDRPNTEAFF. The CDR3 DNA follows: TGTGCCAACCGCCCCTCCGACAGGCCAAACACTGAAGCTTTCTTT.

CDR3 sequence (DNA): TGCGCCAGCAGCCCCCTAGCGGGAGCGGTCTACGAGCAGTACTTC. Translated: CASSPLAGAVYEQYF. V usage is TRBV5-1 and J usage is TRBJ2-7, with 10 bases fitting TRBD2. The V gene end was trimmed by 4 bases and the J gene end by 3 bases; junction bases not matched to a gene: 7. This CDR3 is 15 amino acids long. CDR1 is SGHRS and CDR2 is YFSETQ in the germline V gene.

This clone was picked up a small number of times. The chain employs TRBV5-1 and TRBJ2-1; 7 bases map to TRBD2. In germline, CDR1 is SGHRS, CDR2 YFSETQ. V gave up 4 bases and J gave up 5 bases; unmatched junction bases: 9. This CDR3 is 15 amino acids long. The CDR3 sequence is CASSTPSGTDNEQFF. The CDR3 nucleotides are TGCGCCAGCAGCACCCCTAGCGGAACGGACAATGAGCAGTTCTTC.

J is TRBJ2-1 and V is TRBV5-1; 12 bases map to TRBD2. V trimming: 4 bases; J trimming: 1 base; junction bases outside the gene matches: 6. Germline V gene sequence: CDR1 SGHRS, CDR2 YFSETQ. The CDR3 loop spans 17 amino acids. The CDR3 DNA reads as TGCGCCAGCAGCCCCGGGACTAGCGGGCAGTCCTACAATGAGCAGTTCTTC. Translation gives CASSPGTSGQSYNEQFF.

V usage is TRBV11-3 and J usage is TRBJ2-2; TRBD2 aligns across 12 bases. Germline V lookup: CDR1 SGHNT, CDR2 YENEEA. The CDR3 has 17 amino acids. After removal of 7 bases from V and 4 bases from J, the junction contained 10 bases not matched to a gene. CDR3 loop: CASISSGRASITGELFF. The CDR3 DNA sequence: TGTGCCAGCATATCTAGCGGGAGGGCCTCCATCACCGGGGAGCTGTTTTTT.

About this clone itself: Germline is not matched at one junction end, which may reflect a read error. The chain joins TRBV9 to TRBJ2-2, with D possibly matching TRBD1 (6 bases). Germline CDR1 is SGDLS and CDR2 is YYNGEE. The CDR3 loop spans 14 amino acids. This CDR3 reads CASSVQGNPGELFF. Here the CDR3 DNA reads TGTGCCAGCAGCGTGCAGGGGAACCCCGGGGAGCTGTTTTTT.

This chain connects TRBV18 to TRBJ2-3; TRBD1 is a possible D gene (6 bases). This CDR3 has 14 amino acids. The V end was cut by 3 bases, the J end by 1 base, with 8 bases between. Germline assignment: CDR1 KGHSH and CDR2 LQKENI. CDR3 in DNA: TGTGCCAGCTCACCGCGACAGGGCACAGATACGCAGTATTTT. It codes for CASSPRQGTDTQYF.

Remarks on this clone: At one end the junction does not follow the germline gene, possibly because of a read error. The chain uses TRBV7-7 and TRBJ2-7, with a possible D match to TRBD2 (5 bases). Germline V CDR1 and CDR2: SSHAT, FNYEAQ (reference sequence). The CDR3 is 14 amino acids. The CDR3 DNA is TGTGCTAGCAGCCCCCAATCACTGGGAGCCGAGCAGTACTTC. It is translated as CASSPQSLGAEQYF. Combining the CDR3 with reference TRBV7-7 and TRBJ2-7 gives the whole variable domain GAGVSQSPRYKVTKRGQDVTLRCDPISSHATLYWYQQALGQGPEFLTYFNYEAQPDKSGLPSDRFSAERPEGSISTLTIQRTEQRDSAMYRCASSPQSLGAEQYFGPGTRLTVT.

The chain has TRBV11-3 and TRBJ2-7; the D gene is possibly TRBD2 (5 bases). Germline-derived CDR1 and CDR2 are SGHNT and YENEEA. Trimming left V 5 bases short and J 2 bases short, with 13 bases between. The CDR3 consists of 14 residues. This CDR3 is CASSPSGFTYEQYF. In DNA, the CDR3 is TGTGCCAGCAGCCCTTCGGGGTTTACCTACGAGCAGTACTTC.